Detailed here is one T cell receptor beta chain. TCRdb's copy holds only in-frame clones and misses some; the assay was immunoSEQ multiplex PCR. The sample holds some 74,000 clones, over 85% seen once. This record belongs to a study of cytomegalovirus exposure and HLA in healthy donors. This CDR3 has 18 residues. The V end was cut by 0 bases, the J end by 4 bases, with 22 bases between. The germline V gene encodes CDR1 LGHNA and CDR2 YSLEER. This rearrangement joins TRBV4-3 to TRBJ2-7, with D tentatively TRBD2 (7 bases). What was sequenced was PBMCs. This TCR was recovered from a woman younger than 45 in good health and CMV-seronegative. The CDR3 spells CASSQEAGRGARLYEQYF. CDR3 DNA sequence: TGCGCCAGCAGCCAAGAAGCGGGAAGGGGGGCGCGCTTATACGAGCAGTACTTC.